Below are 20 T cell receptor beta chains sequenced from a single sample in a study of blood T cell repertoires in COVID-19. Profiling relied on immunoSEQ multiplex PCR, and the TCRdb table lists in-frame clones only, not all of them. The sample has 200,000 to 250,000 clones, around 89% seen once. The sequenced material came from PBMCs or T cells enriched from blood (not recorded which). These receptors came from a man aged 30 to 39 who had been exposed to COVID-19.

The chain is built from TRBV9 and TRBJ2-2, with 7 nucleotides matching TRBD1. This CDR3 comprises 14 residues. Germline values: CDR1 SGDLS, CDR2 YYNGEE. With 5 bases clipped from V and 4 bases from J, the junction kept 5 bases outside the gene matches. This CDR3 is CASRRGQATGELFF. The CDR3 DNA sequence: TGTGCCAGCAGGAGGGGGCAGGCCACCGGGGAGCTGTTTTTT.

In its sample, this clone was seen a few times. This sample includes further DNA sequences coding for the same CDR3. The genes are TRBV6-5 and TRBJ2-2; 7 nucleotides align to TRBD1. Germline assignment: CDR1 MNHEY and CDR2 SVGAGI. This CDR3 is built from 13 residues. V dropped 2 bases and J dropped 8; count of bases not matched to a gene: 2. This CDR3 reads CASSYEGAGELFF. The DNA of the CDR3 is TGTGCCAGCAGTTACGAGGGGGCAGGGGAGCTGTTTTTT.

This clone was seen once. As DNA, the CDR3 is TGCGCCAGCAGCTTCGGACTAGCGGGGGAAGTGACCCAGTACTTC. Residues: CASSFGLAGEVTQYF. V usage is TRBV4-1 and J usage is TRBJ2-5; TRBD2 matches at 13 bases. CDR3 length: 15 residues. The germline V gene has CDR1 MGHRA and CDR2 YSYEKL. The V and J ends lost 5 bases and 7 bases, in that order; junction bases with no gene match: 7.

J is TRBJ1-4 and V is TRBV5-1, with a weak D call TRBD1 (5 bases). Germline V gene sequence: CDR1 SGHRS, CDR2 YFSETQ. Trimming left V 0 bases short and J 10 bases short, with 13 bases between. The CDR3 runs 14 residues. The CDR3 nucleotides are TGCGCCAGCAGCTTGGCAAGCGGGACCTCAAAACTGTTTTTT. Its protein product is CASSLASGTSKLFF.

V gene TRBV5-4 combines with J gene TRBJ1-1, with D tentatively TRBD1 (6 bases). V lost 4 bases and J 6 bases, leaving 16 bases between the germline ends. The germline gives CDR1 SGHNT, CDR2 YYREEE (reference sequence). The CDR3 runs to 14 residues. The CDR3, as DNA: TGTGCCAGCAGCCGCCGGGACACCACCCCTGAAGCTTTCTTT. Protein product: CASSRRDTTPEAFF.

This clone was seen a handful of times. The J gene is TRBJ2-7, the V gene TRBV7-2; no clear D gene. The V gene's germline CDR1 is SGHTA and CDR2 FQGNSA. The V gene lost 1 base and the J gene lost 7 bases, with 11 bases spanning the gap. The CDR3 loop spans 13 amino acids. The CDR3 region is CASSLGAGGEQYF. In DNA, the CDR3 is TGTGCCAGCAGCTTAGGAGCAGGTGGGGAGCAGTACTTC.

This chain links TRBV5-1 with TRBJ2-5, with 11 bases aligning to TRBD2. CDR1 and CDR2 from the germline V gene are SGHRS and YFSETQ. J lost 2 bases, V lost 0 bases, and 3 bases had no gene match. The length of the CDR3 is 16 residues. The CDR3 region is CASSLGGTSGQETQYF. DNA for the CDR3: TGCGCCAGCAGCTTGGGGGGGACTAGCGGACAAGAGACCCAGTACTTC.

The V gene is TRBV6-5, the J gene TRBJ2-5; D possibly corresponds to TRBD2 (6 bases). The CDR3 has 14 amino acids. The V end was cut by 5 bases, the J end by 3 bases, with 13 bases between. CDR1 and CDR2 from the germline V gene are MNHEY and SVGAGI. Here the CDR3 reads CASSLGRREETQYF. The CDR3 coding sequence is TGTGCCAGCAGTCTGGGGCGGAGGGAAGAGACCCAGTACTTC.

V and J are TRBV24-1 and TRBJ2-3; the match to TRBD2 covers 10 bases. Germline V gives CDR1 KGHDR, CDR2 SFDVKD. This CDR3 has 16 residues. V lost 3 bases, J lost 8 bases, and 10 bases stayed unmatched. The CDR3 DNA reads as TGTGCCACCAGTGATGAAGCGGGGGGGACCGGAGGTACGCAGTATTTT. This codes for CATSDEAGGTGGTQYF.

The chain links TRBV11-2 to TRBJ1-5; D not certain. Germline CDR1 is SGHAT and CDR2 is FQNNGV. CDR3 length: 14 amino acids. Trimming stripped 2 bases from V and 2 bases from J, with 7 bases between. CDR3 nucleotides: TGTGCCAGCAGCTTAACGTCGGGCAATCAGCCCCAGCATTTT. Translating gives CASSLTSGNQPQHF.

V usage is TRBV6-2 or TRBV6-3 and J usage is TRBJ2-1; TRBD1 matches 8 bases. Germline loops: CDR1 MNHEY, CDR2 SVGEGT. The V and J ends lost 2 bases and 1 base, in that order; junction bases with no gene match: 7. This CDR3 region has 17 residues. For the CDR3, the DNA is TGTGCCAGCAGTTACGGACAGGGCTCTCTTTCCTACAATGAGCAGTTCTTC. Its protein product is CASSYGQGSLSYNEQFF.

This clone was counted between two and nine times. The genes are TRBV7-9 and TRBJ2-7; 7 positions match TRBD2. J gave up 0 bases and V 2 bases, and 4 bases lay outside the gene matches. Germline lookup yields CDR1 SEHNR and CDR2 FQNEAQ (reference sequence). The CDR3 runs to 15 residues. The CDR3 protein is CASSLPRGNSYEQYF. The CDR3 nucleotides read TGTGCCAGCAGCTTACCGCGGGGGAACTCCTACGAGCAGTACTTC.

V usage is TRBV3-1 (or the pseudogene TRBV3-2) and J usage is TRBJ2-7; 9 nucleotides line up with TRBD1. The CDR3 totals 15 residues. V shed 4 bases and J 2 bases; nucleotides not matched to a gene: 6. Germline values: CDR1 LGHDT, CDR2 YNNKEL (reference sequence). The CDR3: CASSREQGATYEQYF. The CDR3 region has the DNA TGTGCCAGCAGCCGGGAACAGGGGGCCACCTACGAGCAGTACTTC.

The rearrangement uses TRBV19 and TRBJ1-2; weak D call: TRBD1 (5 bases). V lost 3 bases to trimming and J lost 5 bases, with 16 bases between them. The CDR3 sequence is 15 residues long. Germline assignment: CDR1 LNHDA and CDR2 SQIVND (reference sequence). Here the CDR3 reads CASSISGGMGYGYTF. CDR3 DNA sequence: TGTGCCAGTAGTATTTCCGGGGGAATGGGGTATGGCTACACCTTC. The full variable domain, its missing parts supplied by reference TRBV19 and TRBJ1-2, is DGGITQSPKYLFRKEGQNVTLSCEQNLNHDAMYWYRQDPGQGLRLIYYSQIVNDFQKGDIAEGYSVSREKKESFPLTVTSAQKNPTAFYLCASSISGGMGYGYTFGSGTRLTVV.

This clone showed up just once. V is TRBV18 and J is TRBJ1-5; tentatively, D is TRBD1 (5 bases). Germline V gene sequence: CDR1 KGHSH, CDR2 LQKENI. CDR3 length equals 15 residues. V was shortened by 2 bases and J by 7 bases, with 15 bases between the two germline ends. The CDR3 sequence: CASSPTGTGDQPQHF. The CDR3 region has the DNA TGTGCCAGCTCACCAACCGGGACTGGGGACCAGCCCCAGCATTTT.

V usage is TRBV9 and J usage is TRBJ2-7; D is possibly TRBD2 (6 bases). CDR3 size: 16 residues. Per germline, CDR1 SGDLS and CDR2 YYNGEE. Trimming pared 1 base from V and 0 bases from J, leaving 14 bases between. As DNA, the CDR3 is TGTGCCAGCAGCGTAAGGGAGGACTGGAACTCCTACGAGCAGTACTTC. Amino acids: CASSVREDWNSYEQYF.

The chain uses TRBV2 and TRBJ1-1, with D uncertain. Trimming left V 6 bases short and J 1 base short, with 15 bases between. The germline V gene has CDR1 SNHLY and CDR2 FYNNEI. The CDR3 covers 15 residues. The CDR3 sequence is CASRNSNAWNTEAFF. Here the CDR3 DNA reads TGTGCCAGCAGGAATTCGAATGCGTGGAACACTGAAGCTTTCTTT.

In its sample, this clone was seen once. J is TRBJ2-7 and V is TRBV7-2; tentative D call: TRBD1 (6 bases). This CDR3 has 13 residues. Germline V gene lookup returns CDR1 SGHTA and CDR2 FQGNSA. With 6 bases removed from V and 3 bases from J, the gap between germline ends came to 12 bases. CDR3 residues: CASSQGQNYEQYF. The CDR3 region has the DNA TGTGCCAGCAGTCAAGGACAGAACTACGAGCAGTACTTC.

This clone was counted a few times. The chain has TRBV7-2 and TRBJ1-3; a possible D gene is TRBD1 (5 bases). Per germline, CDR1 SGHTA and CDR2 FQGNSA. The CDR3 covers 14 residues. V dropped 1 base and J dropped 9 bases, with 13 bases sitting between them. The CDR3 reads CASSLVVTGGTIYF. Written as DNA, the CDR3 is TGTGCCAGCAGCTTAGTAGTGACCGGGGGCACCATATATTTT.

This clone has just one count. The chain is built from TRBV4-1 and TRBJ2-1; perhaps TRBD2 as D (7 bases). The CDR3 contains 16 residues. Germline V gene data show CDR1 as MGHRA and CDR2 as YSYEKL. Trimming removed 3 bases at V and 1 base at J, with 13 bases between. CDR3 sequence: CASSQTGGGSYNEQFF. CDR3 DNA: TGCGCCAGCAGCCAGACGGGGGGCGGATCCTACAATGAGCAGTTCTTC.